These 22 T cell receptor beta chains share one sample of origin, sequenced in a study of shared clonotypes between healthy human individuals. Sequencing used immunoSEQ multiplex PCR; TCRdb keeps in-frame clones, though not all of them. Of over a million clones listed, approximately 80% are singletons. The sample comprised memory CD4+ T cells from PBMCs. Specified subset: CD45RA-negative fraction. Receptors were obtained from a man younger than 35 in good health. Some clones in this sample may be carry-over from other donors' samples.

This chain connects TRBV5-1 to TRBJ2-3, with 7 bases fitting TRBD1. Per the germline V gene, CDR1 is SGHRS and CDR2 is YFSETQ. The CDR3 contains 15 residues. The V gene end was trimmed by 0 bases and the J gene end by 8 bases; junction bases not matched to a gene: 9. The CDR3 spells CASSLGQGPAVTQYF. CDR3 sequence (DNA): TGCGCCAGCAGCTTGGGACAGGGCCCGGCGGTTACGCAGTATTTT. The variable domain in full, completed from reference TRBV5-1 and TRBJ2-3, reads KAGVTQTPRYLIKTRGQQVTLSCSPISGHRSVSWYQQTPGQGLQFLFEYFSETQRNKGNFPGRFSGRQFSNSRSEMNVSTLELGDSALYLCASSLGQGPAVTQYFGPGTRLTVL.

The chain links TRBV19 to TRBJ2-1; TRBD2 matches 11 bases. The length of the CDR3 is 17 residues. Looked up from germline, CDR1 is LNHDA and CDR2 is SQIVND (reference sequence). V shed 10 bases, J shed 5 bases, and the junction held 16 bases outside the gene matches. CDR3 in DNA: TGTGCCACCAACCCCGGGACTAGCGGAAGGAGGGACAATGAGCAGTTCTTC. This sequence encodes CATNPGTSGRRDNEQFF.

The chain links TRBV5-1 to TRBJ2-7, with 7 bases fitting TRBD1. CDR1 SGHRS and CDR2 YFSETQ come from the germline V gene. The CDR3 has 14 residues. J gave up 0 bases and V 4 bases, and 4 bases lay outside the gene matches. The CDR3 here is CASSRDSPSYEQYF. DNA of the CDR3: TGCGCCAGCAGCCGGGACAGCCCCTCCTACGAGCAGTACTTC. The entire variable domain, with the rest obtained from reference TRBV5-1 and TRBJ2-7, is as follows: KAGVTQTPRYLIKTRGQQVTLSCSPISGHRSVSWYQQTPGQGLQFLFEYFSETQRNKGNFPGRFSGRQFSNSRSEMNVSTLELGDSALYLCASSRDSPSYEQYFGPGTRLTVT.

The V call is TRBV7-2, the J call TRBJ1-1; possibly TRBD1 for D (5 bases). Trimming took off 3 bases at V and 3 bases at J, with 14 bases between the two ends. This CDR3 spans 15 amino acids. Germline lookup yields CDR1 SGHTA and CDR2 FQGNSA. The CDR3 protein is CASSLRIGGDTEAFF. The CDR3 bases are TGTGCCAGCAGCTTGAGGATAGGAGGGGACACTGAAGCTTTCTTT.

The chain has TRBV15 and TRBJ1-5; D ambiguous. The germline gives CDR1 LNHNV, CDR2 YYDKDF (reference sequence). CDR3 length: 14 residues. V gave up 6 bases and J gave up 2 bases, with 11 bases separating them. The CDR3 reads CATRDRWGNQPQHF. The CDR3 DNA is TGTGCCACCAGGGATCGGTGGGGCAATCAGCCCCAGCATTTT.

The sample holds one count of this clone. The DNA for the CDR3 is TGTGCCAGCAGCCCATCCCCCGGACAGGATCAGCCCCAGCATTTT. Translated, it gives CASSPSPGQDQPQHF. The chain employs TRBV6-6 and TRBJ1-5, with 7 bases that match TRBD1. The CDR3 consists of 15 residues. Germline CDR1 is MNHNY and CDR2 is SVGAGI (reference sequence). V gave up 6 bases and J gave up 5 bases; unmatched junction bases: 10.

The genes are TRBV28 and TRBJ1-1; a possible D gene is TRBD1 (5 bases). CDR3 length equals 14 residues. Trimming took off 4 bases at V and 7 bases at J, with 16 bases between the two ends. CDR1 is MDHEN and CDR2 is SYDVKM in the germline V gene. This CDR3 reads CASSSPHVTVEAFF. CDR3 DNA sequence: TGTGCCAGCAGTTCCCCACATGTGACAGTTGAAGCTTTCTTT.

V is TRBV6-6 and J is TRBJ1-5; 11 bases align to TRBD1. CDR1 is MNHNY, CDR2 SVGAGI, per germline (reference sequence). CDR3 length: 13 residues. Trimming took 10 bases from V and 5 from J; bases not matched to a gene: 4. CDR3 coding DNA: TGTGCCACCGGACAGGGGGCCGATCAGCCCCAGCATTTT. Amino acids: CATGQGADQPQHF.

The chain carries TRBV7-2 and TRBJ1-2, with 7 bases matching TRBD1. The germline CDR1 and CDR2 sequences are SGHTA and FQGNSA. CDR3 length: 15 residues. Trimming removed 5 bases from V and 3 bases from J; junction bases left unmatched: 9. CDR3 sequence: CASSPTPTGYYGYTF. In nucleotides, the CDR3 is TGTGCCAGCAGCCCGACTCCGACAGGGTACTATGGCTACACCTTC. Full variable domain (missing parts from reference TRBV7-2 and TRBJ1-2): GAGVSQSPSNKVTEKGKDVELRCDPISGHTALYWYRQSLGQGLEFLIYFQGNSAPDKSGLPSDRFSAERTGGSVSTLTIQRTQQEDSAVYLCASSPTPTGYYGYTFGSGTRLTVV.

As regards this clone: Other nucleotide sequences from this sample produce the same CDR3. V and J are TRBV30 and TRBJ2-5, with D perhaps matching TRBD1 or TRBD2 (5 bases each). Deletions cut 0 bases from V and 2 bases from J, with 10 bases between. Germline-derived CDR1 and CDR2 are GTSNPN and SVGIG (reference sequence). There are 14 residues in the CDR3. This chain's CDR3 is CAWSVGGGQETQYF. CDR3 in DNA: TGTGCCTGGAGTGTGGGTGGGGGTCAAGAGACCCAGTACTTC.

The chain is built from TRBV5-4 and TRBJ2-3; D possibly corresponds to TRBD1 (6 bases). The CDR3 totals 16 residues. With 3 bases removed from V and 2 bases from J, the gap between germline ends came to 16 bases. Germline assignment: CDR1 SGHNT and CDR2 YYREEE (reference sequence). For the CDR3, the DNA is TGTGCCAGCAGCTCGCGGAAACAGGGAGTCACAGATACGCAGTATTTT. Its translation: CASSSRKQGVTDTQYF. The full variable domain, with the rest looked up from reference TRBV5-4 and TRBJ2-3, is ETGVTQSPTHLIKTRGQQVTLRCSSQSGHNTVSWYQQALGQGPQFIFQYYREEENGRGNFPPRFSGLQFPNYSSELNVNALELDDSALYLCASSSRKQGVTDTQYFGPGTRLTVL.

This sequence joins TRBV29-1 and TRBJ1-1, with 7 bases lining up with TRBD1. The CDR3 has 13 residues. The ends lost 5 bases at V and 4 bases at J; junction bases unmatched: 7. Per the germline V gene, CDR1 is SQVTM and CDR2 is ANQGSEA. This CDR3 reads CSVSGQSSTEAFF. As DNA, the CDR3 is TGCAGCGTTTCGGGACAGTCAAGCACTGAAGCTTTCTTT.

This clone has only a few counts. V is TRBV4-3 and J is TRBJ2-2, with 10 bases aligning to TRBD2. Trimming cost V 4 bases and J 6 bases; bases outside gene matches: 14. There are 18 residues in the CDR3. CDR1 and CDR2 from the germline V gene are LGHNA and YSLEER. CDR3 in DNA: TGCGCCAGCAGCCCAGCCCCTCTAGCGGGAGAGTTCGCCGGGGAGCTGTTTTTT. Its protein is CASSPAPLAGEFAGELFF.

The chain employs TRBV28 and TRBJ1-3; the D gene is possibly TRBD1 (5 bases). V dropped 10 bases and J dropped 1 base, with 20 bases sitting between them. CDR3 length: 16 residues. Germline V gives CDR1 MDHEN, CDR2 SYDVKM. The CDR3 loop is CATIRGRLDSGNTIYF. The CDR3 coding sequence is TGTGCCACAATCCGGGGACGTCTGGATTCTGGAAACACCATATATTTT. The full variable domain, with the rest looked up from reference TRBV28 and TRBJ1-3, is DVKVTQSSRYLVKRTGEKVFLECVQDMDHENMFWYRQDPGLGLRLIYFSYDVKMKEKGDIPEGYSVSREKKERFSLILESASTNQTSMYLCATIRGRLDSGNTIYFGEGSWLTVV.

This chain links TRBV28 with TRBJ2-3, with D perhaps matching TRBD2 (6 bases). Germline V gives CDR1 MDHEN, CDR2 SYDVKM. This CDR3 has 15 amino acids. V lost 6 bases to trimming and J lost 1 base, with 14 bases between them. CDR3 protein: CASSLGLPGTDTQYF. The CDR3, as DNA: TGTGCCAGCAGCCTGGGACTGCCCGGCACAGATACGCAGTATTTT.

This clone was counted ten times or more. The J gene is TRBJ1-4, the V gene TRBV4-3, with 8 bases aligning to TRBD1. The CDR3 has 17 amino acids. J gave up 3 bases and V 2 bases, and 8 bases lay outside the gene matches. The germline V gene has CDR1 LGHNA and CDR2 YSLEER. CDR3 residues: CASSQLTGGTANEKLFF. CDR3 coding DNA: TGCGCCAGCAGCCAACTCACAGGGGGTACAGCTAATGAAAAACTGTTTTTT.

The chain uses TRBV28 and TRBJ1-1; D is undetermined. V dropped 3 bases and J dropped 7 bases, with 9 bases sitting between them. Germline loops: CDR1 MDHEN, CDR2 SYDVKM. The CDR3 sequence is 12 residues long. CDR3 region: CASSFGYSEAFF. DNA of the CDR3: TGTGCCAGCAGTTTTGGTTATAGTGAAGCTTTCTTT.

J is TRBJ2-5 and V is TRBV5-1; either TRBD1 or TRBD2 may fit D (7 bases each). Germline CDR1 and CDR2: SGHRS and YFSETQ. Trimming pared 4 bases from V and 4 bases from J, leaving 14 bases between. The CDR3 covers 14 residues. The CDR3 reads CASSGEGARETQYF. CDR3 nucleotide sequence: TGCGCCAGCAGCGGGGAGGGGGCCAGAGAGACCCAGTACTTC.

This sequence joins TRBV5-1 and TRBJ2-2; 9 bases fit TRBD1. The length of the CDR3 is 17 residues. Germline loops: CDR1 SGHRS, CDR2 YFSETQ. V lost 3 bases to trimming and J lost 7 bases; unmatched junction nucleotides: 13. Here the CDR3 DNA reads TGCGCCAGCAGCTCCCTAACCGGGACAGGGAGTGGCGGGGAGCTGTTTTTT. It is translated as CASSSLTGTGSGGELFF.

The chain recombines TRBV6-1 with TRBJ1-2; D unresolved. This CDR3 region has 13 residues. The germline CDR1 and CDR2 sequences are MNHNS and SASEGT. Trimming took off 3 bases at V and 3 bases at J, with 8 bases between the two ends. CDR3 DNA sequence: TGTGCCAGCAGTGAGGTGTCAGACTATGGCTACACCTTC. This translates into CASSEVSDYGYTF.

This clone was detected ten times or more. This sequence joins TRBV10-3 and TRBJ2-5; TRBD2 matches 7 bases. CDR1 and CDR2 from the germline V gene are ENHRY and SYGVKD. The V segment lost 6 bases and the J segment 4 bases; nucleotides outside the gene matches: 11. This CDR3 contains 15 residues. CDR3 bases: TGTGCCATCAGCCAGCCGGGGCGGGGGAGAGAGACCCAGTACTTC. It encodes CAISQPGRGRETQYF.

The J gene is TRBJ1-1, the V gene TRBV18, with D unresolved. Germline V gives CDR1 KGHSH, CDR2 LQKENI. V dropped 5 bases and J dropped 5 bases, with 18 bases sitting between them. The CDR3 runs 15 residues. CDR3 DNA: TGTGCCAGCTCATTGGGCTATCGAGGAGGTACTGAAGCTTTCTTT. Residues: CASSLGYRGGTEAFF.